The text below deals with one TCR beta chain. Its specificity is not known. The record originates from a study of T cell responses to AZD1222 COVID-19 vaccine. At the level of the study: Investigators merged groups given second doses at roughly 4 or roughly 12 weeks.

There are 13 residues in the CDR3. Germline CDR1 and CDR2: SQVTM and ANQGSEA. The V end was cut by 4 bases, the J end by 4 bases, with 10 bases between. Here immunoSEQ multiplex PCR was the method, and the copy in TCRdb shows in-frame clones only, minus some. The sample includes tens of thousands of clones, roughly 85% seen only once; the top ten take roughly 19%. Study-wide results and limits: Baseline testing showed seropositivity in only a handful of AZD1222 recipients. Clonal diversity may have been underestimated in mostly white British donors. Repertoires were collected only later (after the peak T cell response had occurred).

The chain has TRBV29-1 and TRBJ2-2; a weak D match, TRBD1 (6 bases). Material: peripheral blood, obtained on day 0 of AZD1222 vaccination. The clonotype was recovered from an adult in good health. The CDR3 region is CSVVWGLTGELFF. CDR3 nucleotides: TGCAGCGTTGTTTGGGGGCTCACCGGGGAGCTGTTTTTT.